What follows are 20 T cell receptor beta chains derived from one specimen sequenced in a study of T cell responses to AZD1222 COVID-19 vaccine. TCRdb's copy holds only in-frame clones and misses some; the assay was immunoSEQ multiplex PCR. The table has over 65,000 clones, 92% seen once; the top ten hold around 7.1%. The starting material was peripheral blood, obtained on day 0 of MenACWY control vaccination. The receptors stem from an adult in good health.

This chain uses TRBV5-1 with TRBJ2-1; D gene unclear. The CDR3 is 15 amino acids. Trimming took off 0 bases at V and 5 bases at J, with 12 bases between the two ends. CDR1 and CDR2 from the germline V gene are SGHRS and YFSETQ. CDR3 protein: CASSLGGGPNNEQFF. CDR3 sequence (DNA): TGCGCCAGCAGCTTGGGAGGTGGGCCGAACAATGAGCAGTTCTTC. Together with reference TRBV5-1 and TRBJ2-1, the CDR3 gives the full variable domain: KAGVTQTPRYLIKTRGQQVTLSCSPISGHRSVSWYQQTPGQGLQFLFEYFSETQRNKGNFPGRFSGRQFSNSRSEMNVSTLELGDSALYLCASSLGGGPNNEQFFGPGTRLTVL.

The CDR3 DNA follows: TGTGCCAGCAGCTTCGACAGGGACCAAGAGACCCAGTACTTC. Its protein product is CASSFDRDQETQYF. The genes are TRBV7-8 and TRBJ2-5; TRBD1 aligns across 7 bases. The germline gives CDR1 SGHVS, CDR2 FQNEAQ. The J segment lost 0 bases and the V segment lost 3 bases, leaving 1 base of the junction unmatched. This CDR3 is 14 amino acids long.

The chain is built from TRBV5-1 and TRBJ2-2; 7 bases align to TRBD2. This CDR3 spans 16 amino acids. Losses at the gene ends were 4 bases for V and 5 bases for J; bases not matched to a gene: 11. Germline values: CDR1 SGHRS, CDR2 YFSETQ. In DNA, the CDR3 is TGCGCCAGCAGCCACCAAGCTAGCGGAGCAACCGGGGAGCTGTTTTTT. Its translation is CASSHQASGATGELFF.

CDR3 coding DNA: TGTGCCAGCAGCTTAAGGTTAGCGGACTATGGCTACACCTTC. It yields the protein CASSLRLADYGYTF. V usage is TRBV7-2 and J usage is TRBJ1-2; D is unresolved. This CDR3 is 14 amino acids long. Trimming shortened V by 2 bases and J by 3 bases, and 10 bases separated the two germline ends. Looked up from germline, CDR1 is SGHTA and CDR2 is FQGNSA.

This clone was recorded once. The rearrangement links TRBV29-1 to TRBJ1-1; D possibly corresponds to TRBD1 (5 bases). Trimming removed 0 bases at V and 1 base at J, with 12 bases between. CDR3 length: 15 residues. The germline V gene has CDR1 SQVTM and CDR2 ANQGSEA. As DNA, the CDR3 is TGCAGCGTTGAAGAGGGGGTATGGTCGAACACTGAAGCTTTCTTT. Protein: CSVEEGVWSNTEAFF.

The chain has TRBV7-2 and TRBJ1-4; 7 nucleotides match TRBD1. V shed 1 base, J shed 8 bases, and the junction held 4 bases outside the gene matches. Germline values: CDR1 SGHTA, CDR2 FQGNSA. This CDR3 comprises 14 residues. The CDR3 sequence: CASSLGGTAEKLFF. Written as DNA, the CDR3 is TGTGCCAGCAGCTTAGGAGGGACAGCCGAAAAACTGTTTTTT.

The V gene is TRBV28, the J gene TRBJ2-7; TRBD1 agrees at 9 bases. The V gene end was trimmed by 5 bases and the J gene end by 5 bases; junction bases not matched to a gene: 10. Germline V lookup: CDR1 MDHEN, CDR2 SYDVKM. The CDR3 has 15 amino acids. This CDR3 is CASSPPLGQGHEQYF. CDR3 nucleotide sequence: TGTGCCAGCAGTCCCCCCCTGGGACAGGGCCACGAGCAGTACTTC. Full variable domain (remainder filled in from reference TRBV28 and TRBJ2-7): DVKVTQSSRYLVKRTGEKVFLECVQDMDHENMFWYRQDPGLGLRLIYFSYDVKMKEKGDIPEGYSVSREKKERFSLILESASTNQTSMYLCASSPPLGQGHEQYFGPGTRLTVT.

V usage is TRBV18 and J usage is TRBJ2-1; 8 nucleotides match TRBD1. The germline CDR1 and CDR2 sequences are KGHSH and LQKENI. V gave up 2 bases and J gave up 7 bases; unmatched junction bases: 4. CDR3 length: 14 residues. The CDR3 region is CASSPRTGWNEQFF. Here the CDR3 DNA reads TGTGCCAGCTCACCAAGGACAGGGTGGAATGAGCAGTTCTTC.

The chain's CDR3 is CAISKETGVGGYTF. The CDR3 DNA sequence: TGTGCCATCAGTAAAGAGACAGGGGTCGGTGGCTACACCTTC. V usage is TRBV10-3 and J usage is TRBJ1-2; TRBD1 matches 8 bases. The germline CDR1 and CDR2 sequences are ENHRY and SYGVKD. The CDR3 has 14 amino acids. J gave up 7 bases and V 5 bases, and 9 bases lay outside the gene matches.

The rearrangement links TRBV15 to TRBJ1-4; D gene unclear. The CDR3 loop spans 15 amino acids. The V end lost 0 bases, the J end lost 7 bases, and 12 bases lay between the germline ends. Germline CDR1 and CDR2: LNHNV and YYDKDF (reference sequence). This CDR3 is CATSRDRAEGEKLFF. CDR3 nucleotides: TGTGCCACCAGCAGAGATCGGGCAGAGGGTGAAAAACTGTTTTTT. The full variable domain, in which reference TRBV15 and TRBJ1-4 provide the parts outside the CDR3, is DAMVIQNPRYQVTQFGKPVTLSCSQTLNHNVMYWYQQKSSQAPKLLFHYYDKDFNNEADTPDNFQSRRPNTSFCFLDIRSPGLGDTAMYLCATSRDRAEGEKLFFGSGTQLSVL.

The gene calls are TRBV10-3 and TRBJ2-5, with TRBD1 matching over 8 bases. The ends lost 5 bases at V and 5 bases at J; junction bases unmatched: 10. Germline assignment: CDR1 ENHRY and CDR2 SYGVKD. The length of the CDR3 is 15 residues. CDR3 sequence (DNA): TGTGCCATCAGTAGGGACAGGCAAGGAGAGGAGACCCAGTACTTC. This sequence encodes CAISRDRQGEETQYF.

The J gene is TRBJ2-7, the V gene TRBV5-6; TRBD1 might be the D (6 bases). V was shortened by 2 bases and J by 2 bases, with 8 bases between the two germline ends. This CDR3 is built from 13 residues. Germline V lookup: CDR1 SGHDT, CDR2 YYEEEE. This CDR3 reads CASSLGGTYEQYF. CDR3 in DNA: TGTGCCAGCAGCTTAGGGGGAACCTACGAGCAGTACTTC.

The V and J genes are TRBV3-1 (or the pseudogene TRBV3-2) and TRBJ2-1, with no clear D. The CDR3 sequence is 12 residues long. CDR1 LGHDT and CDR2 YNNKEL come from the germline V gene (reference sequence). V gave up 5 bases and J gave up 9 bases, with 11 bases separating them. The CDR3 DNA reads as TGTGCCAGCAGCGAAAGAGTCGGTGAGCAGTTCTTC. It yields the protein CASSERVGEQFF.

The chain carries TRBV25-1 and TRBJ1-6; D is uncertain. Germline lookup yields CDR1 MGHDK and CDR2 SYGVNS. V lost 3 bases and J lost 6, with 15 bases in between. This CDR3 contains 16 residues. CDR3 residues: CASSDSNPPGNSPLHF. In nucleotides, the CDR3 is TGTGCCAGCAGTGATTCCAATCCGCCGGGTAATTCACCCCTCCACTTT.

The rearrangement joins TRBV4-3 to TRBJ1-6; TRBD1 might be the D (5 bases). The CDR3 length is 16 residues. Germline-derived CDR1 and CDR2 are LGHNA and YSLEER. Trimming shortened V by 4 bases and J by 7 bases, and 17 bases separated the two germline ends. The chain's CDR3 is CASSPNQGLWNSPLHF. CDR3 in DNA: TGCGCCAGCAGCCCAAATCAGGGATTGTGGAATTCACCCCTCCACTTT.

CDR3 amino acids: CASSLVTGAETQYF. CDR3 coding DNA: TGTGCCAGCAGCTTGGTGACAGGGGCGGAGACCCAGTACTTC. The J gene is TRBJ2-5, the V gene TRBV5-5; TRBD1 matches at 8 bases. J lost 5 bases, V lost 0 bases, and 3 bases had no gene match. Germline V gives CDR1 SGHKS, CDR2 YYEKEE (reference sequence). This CDR3 is built from 14 residues.

The CDR3 is CASNNKGLAGRNEQFF. The DNA for the CDR3 is TGTGCCAGCAACAATAAGGGACTAGCGGGACGGAATGAGCAGTTCTTC. The J gene is TRBJ2-1, the V gene TRBV28, with 13 bases aligning to TRBD2. V shed 7 bases, J shed 7 bases, and the junction held 10 bases outside the gene matches. CDR1 and CDR2 from the germline V gene are MDHEN and SYDVKM. CDR3 length: 16 residues.

The chain is built from TRBV4-3 and TRBJ2-7, with 9 bases that match TRBD1. Per the germline V gene, CDR1 is LGHNA and CDR2 is YSLEER. The length of the CDR3 is 14 residues. The J segment lost 5 bases and the V segment lost 2 bases, leaving 4 bases of the junction unmatched. CDR3 sequence reads: CASSQTGQGDEQYF. In nucleotides, the CDR3 is TGCGCCAGCAGCCAAACGGGACAGGGTGACGAGCAGTACTTC.

The chain recombines TRBV3-1 (or the pseudogene TRBV3-2) with TRBJ2-5; D ambiguous. Germline CDR1 and CDR2: LGHDT and YNNKEL (reference sequence). With 4 bases removed from V and 4 bases from J, the gap between germline ends came to 13 bases. The CDR3 runs 14 residues. The CDR3 loop is CASSLQTDRETQYF. CDR3 nucleotides: TGTGCCAGCAGCCTACAGACTGACCGAGAGACCCAGTACTTC.

The chain combines TRBV15 with TRBJ1-5; TRBD1 matches 7 bases. V shed 3 bases, J shed 4 bases, and the junction held 6 bases outside the gene matches. Germline values: CDR1 LNHNV, CDR2 YYDKDF (reference sequence). The CDR3 runs to 15 residues. CDR3 protein: CATSRAGDSNQPQHF. CDR3 sequence (DNA): TGTGCCACCAGCAGGGCAGGGGACAGTAATCAGCCCCAGCATTTT.